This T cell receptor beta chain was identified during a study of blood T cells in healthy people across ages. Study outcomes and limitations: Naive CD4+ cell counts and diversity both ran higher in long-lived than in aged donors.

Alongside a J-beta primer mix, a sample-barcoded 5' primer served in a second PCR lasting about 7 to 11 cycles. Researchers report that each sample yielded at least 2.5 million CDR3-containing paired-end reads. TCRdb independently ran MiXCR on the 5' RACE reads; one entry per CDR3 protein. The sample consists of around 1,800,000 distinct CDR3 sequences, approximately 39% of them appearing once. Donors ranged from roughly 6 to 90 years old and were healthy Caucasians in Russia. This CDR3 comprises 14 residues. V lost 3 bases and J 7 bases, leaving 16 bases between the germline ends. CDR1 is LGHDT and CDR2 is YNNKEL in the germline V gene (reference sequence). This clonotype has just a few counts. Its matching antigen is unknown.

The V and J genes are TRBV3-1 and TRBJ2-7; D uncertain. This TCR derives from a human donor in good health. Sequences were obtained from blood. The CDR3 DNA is TGTGCCAGCAGCCAGCTTGGATCACTACGGGAGCAGTACTTC. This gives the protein CASSQLGSLREQYF.